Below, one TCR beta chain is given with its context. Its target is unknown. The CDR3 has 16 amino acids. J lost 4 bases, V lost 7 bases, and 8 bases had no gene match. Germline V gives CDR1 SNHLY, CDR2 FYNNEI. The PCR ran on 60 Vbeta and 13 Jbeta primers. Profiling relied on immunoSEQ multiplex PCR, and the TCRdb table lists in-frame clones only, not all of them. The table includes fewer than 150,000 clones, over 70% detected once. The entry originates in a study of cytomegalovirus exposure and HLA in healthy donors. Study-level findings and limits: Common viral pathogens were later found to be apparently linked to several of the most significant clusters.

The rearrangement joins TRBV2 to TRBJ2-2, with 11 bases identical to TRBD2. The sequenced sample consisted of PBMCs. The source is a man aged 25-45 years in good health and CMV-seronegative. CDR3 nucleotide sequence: TGTGCCAGCAATGTAGCGGGAGGGCAGAGCACCGGGGAGCTGTTTTTT. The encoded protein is CASNVAGGQSTGELFF.